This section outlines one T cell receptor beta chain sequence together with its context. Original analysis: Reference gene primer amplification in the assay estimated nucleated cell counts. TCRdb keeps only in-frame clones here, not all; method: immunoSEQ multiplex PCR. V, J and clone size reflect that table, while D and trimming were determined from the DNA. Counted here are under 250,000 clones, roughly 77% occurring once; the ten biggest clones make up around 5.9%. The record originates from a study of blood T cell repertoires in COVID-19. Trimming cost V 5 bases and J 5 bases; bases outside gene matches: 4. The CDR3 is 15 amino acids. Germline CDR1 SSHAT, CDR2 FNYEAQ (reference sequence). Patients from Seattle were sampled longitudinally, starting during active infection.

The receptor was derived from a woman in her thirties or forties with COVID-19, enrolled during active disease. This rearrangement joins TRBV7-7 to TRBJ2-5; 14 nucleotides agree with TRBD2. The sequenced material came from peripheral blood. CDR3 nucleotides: TGTGCCAGCAGCATGACTAGCGGGGGGGCGGAGACCCAGTACTTC. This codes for CASSMTSGGAETQYF.